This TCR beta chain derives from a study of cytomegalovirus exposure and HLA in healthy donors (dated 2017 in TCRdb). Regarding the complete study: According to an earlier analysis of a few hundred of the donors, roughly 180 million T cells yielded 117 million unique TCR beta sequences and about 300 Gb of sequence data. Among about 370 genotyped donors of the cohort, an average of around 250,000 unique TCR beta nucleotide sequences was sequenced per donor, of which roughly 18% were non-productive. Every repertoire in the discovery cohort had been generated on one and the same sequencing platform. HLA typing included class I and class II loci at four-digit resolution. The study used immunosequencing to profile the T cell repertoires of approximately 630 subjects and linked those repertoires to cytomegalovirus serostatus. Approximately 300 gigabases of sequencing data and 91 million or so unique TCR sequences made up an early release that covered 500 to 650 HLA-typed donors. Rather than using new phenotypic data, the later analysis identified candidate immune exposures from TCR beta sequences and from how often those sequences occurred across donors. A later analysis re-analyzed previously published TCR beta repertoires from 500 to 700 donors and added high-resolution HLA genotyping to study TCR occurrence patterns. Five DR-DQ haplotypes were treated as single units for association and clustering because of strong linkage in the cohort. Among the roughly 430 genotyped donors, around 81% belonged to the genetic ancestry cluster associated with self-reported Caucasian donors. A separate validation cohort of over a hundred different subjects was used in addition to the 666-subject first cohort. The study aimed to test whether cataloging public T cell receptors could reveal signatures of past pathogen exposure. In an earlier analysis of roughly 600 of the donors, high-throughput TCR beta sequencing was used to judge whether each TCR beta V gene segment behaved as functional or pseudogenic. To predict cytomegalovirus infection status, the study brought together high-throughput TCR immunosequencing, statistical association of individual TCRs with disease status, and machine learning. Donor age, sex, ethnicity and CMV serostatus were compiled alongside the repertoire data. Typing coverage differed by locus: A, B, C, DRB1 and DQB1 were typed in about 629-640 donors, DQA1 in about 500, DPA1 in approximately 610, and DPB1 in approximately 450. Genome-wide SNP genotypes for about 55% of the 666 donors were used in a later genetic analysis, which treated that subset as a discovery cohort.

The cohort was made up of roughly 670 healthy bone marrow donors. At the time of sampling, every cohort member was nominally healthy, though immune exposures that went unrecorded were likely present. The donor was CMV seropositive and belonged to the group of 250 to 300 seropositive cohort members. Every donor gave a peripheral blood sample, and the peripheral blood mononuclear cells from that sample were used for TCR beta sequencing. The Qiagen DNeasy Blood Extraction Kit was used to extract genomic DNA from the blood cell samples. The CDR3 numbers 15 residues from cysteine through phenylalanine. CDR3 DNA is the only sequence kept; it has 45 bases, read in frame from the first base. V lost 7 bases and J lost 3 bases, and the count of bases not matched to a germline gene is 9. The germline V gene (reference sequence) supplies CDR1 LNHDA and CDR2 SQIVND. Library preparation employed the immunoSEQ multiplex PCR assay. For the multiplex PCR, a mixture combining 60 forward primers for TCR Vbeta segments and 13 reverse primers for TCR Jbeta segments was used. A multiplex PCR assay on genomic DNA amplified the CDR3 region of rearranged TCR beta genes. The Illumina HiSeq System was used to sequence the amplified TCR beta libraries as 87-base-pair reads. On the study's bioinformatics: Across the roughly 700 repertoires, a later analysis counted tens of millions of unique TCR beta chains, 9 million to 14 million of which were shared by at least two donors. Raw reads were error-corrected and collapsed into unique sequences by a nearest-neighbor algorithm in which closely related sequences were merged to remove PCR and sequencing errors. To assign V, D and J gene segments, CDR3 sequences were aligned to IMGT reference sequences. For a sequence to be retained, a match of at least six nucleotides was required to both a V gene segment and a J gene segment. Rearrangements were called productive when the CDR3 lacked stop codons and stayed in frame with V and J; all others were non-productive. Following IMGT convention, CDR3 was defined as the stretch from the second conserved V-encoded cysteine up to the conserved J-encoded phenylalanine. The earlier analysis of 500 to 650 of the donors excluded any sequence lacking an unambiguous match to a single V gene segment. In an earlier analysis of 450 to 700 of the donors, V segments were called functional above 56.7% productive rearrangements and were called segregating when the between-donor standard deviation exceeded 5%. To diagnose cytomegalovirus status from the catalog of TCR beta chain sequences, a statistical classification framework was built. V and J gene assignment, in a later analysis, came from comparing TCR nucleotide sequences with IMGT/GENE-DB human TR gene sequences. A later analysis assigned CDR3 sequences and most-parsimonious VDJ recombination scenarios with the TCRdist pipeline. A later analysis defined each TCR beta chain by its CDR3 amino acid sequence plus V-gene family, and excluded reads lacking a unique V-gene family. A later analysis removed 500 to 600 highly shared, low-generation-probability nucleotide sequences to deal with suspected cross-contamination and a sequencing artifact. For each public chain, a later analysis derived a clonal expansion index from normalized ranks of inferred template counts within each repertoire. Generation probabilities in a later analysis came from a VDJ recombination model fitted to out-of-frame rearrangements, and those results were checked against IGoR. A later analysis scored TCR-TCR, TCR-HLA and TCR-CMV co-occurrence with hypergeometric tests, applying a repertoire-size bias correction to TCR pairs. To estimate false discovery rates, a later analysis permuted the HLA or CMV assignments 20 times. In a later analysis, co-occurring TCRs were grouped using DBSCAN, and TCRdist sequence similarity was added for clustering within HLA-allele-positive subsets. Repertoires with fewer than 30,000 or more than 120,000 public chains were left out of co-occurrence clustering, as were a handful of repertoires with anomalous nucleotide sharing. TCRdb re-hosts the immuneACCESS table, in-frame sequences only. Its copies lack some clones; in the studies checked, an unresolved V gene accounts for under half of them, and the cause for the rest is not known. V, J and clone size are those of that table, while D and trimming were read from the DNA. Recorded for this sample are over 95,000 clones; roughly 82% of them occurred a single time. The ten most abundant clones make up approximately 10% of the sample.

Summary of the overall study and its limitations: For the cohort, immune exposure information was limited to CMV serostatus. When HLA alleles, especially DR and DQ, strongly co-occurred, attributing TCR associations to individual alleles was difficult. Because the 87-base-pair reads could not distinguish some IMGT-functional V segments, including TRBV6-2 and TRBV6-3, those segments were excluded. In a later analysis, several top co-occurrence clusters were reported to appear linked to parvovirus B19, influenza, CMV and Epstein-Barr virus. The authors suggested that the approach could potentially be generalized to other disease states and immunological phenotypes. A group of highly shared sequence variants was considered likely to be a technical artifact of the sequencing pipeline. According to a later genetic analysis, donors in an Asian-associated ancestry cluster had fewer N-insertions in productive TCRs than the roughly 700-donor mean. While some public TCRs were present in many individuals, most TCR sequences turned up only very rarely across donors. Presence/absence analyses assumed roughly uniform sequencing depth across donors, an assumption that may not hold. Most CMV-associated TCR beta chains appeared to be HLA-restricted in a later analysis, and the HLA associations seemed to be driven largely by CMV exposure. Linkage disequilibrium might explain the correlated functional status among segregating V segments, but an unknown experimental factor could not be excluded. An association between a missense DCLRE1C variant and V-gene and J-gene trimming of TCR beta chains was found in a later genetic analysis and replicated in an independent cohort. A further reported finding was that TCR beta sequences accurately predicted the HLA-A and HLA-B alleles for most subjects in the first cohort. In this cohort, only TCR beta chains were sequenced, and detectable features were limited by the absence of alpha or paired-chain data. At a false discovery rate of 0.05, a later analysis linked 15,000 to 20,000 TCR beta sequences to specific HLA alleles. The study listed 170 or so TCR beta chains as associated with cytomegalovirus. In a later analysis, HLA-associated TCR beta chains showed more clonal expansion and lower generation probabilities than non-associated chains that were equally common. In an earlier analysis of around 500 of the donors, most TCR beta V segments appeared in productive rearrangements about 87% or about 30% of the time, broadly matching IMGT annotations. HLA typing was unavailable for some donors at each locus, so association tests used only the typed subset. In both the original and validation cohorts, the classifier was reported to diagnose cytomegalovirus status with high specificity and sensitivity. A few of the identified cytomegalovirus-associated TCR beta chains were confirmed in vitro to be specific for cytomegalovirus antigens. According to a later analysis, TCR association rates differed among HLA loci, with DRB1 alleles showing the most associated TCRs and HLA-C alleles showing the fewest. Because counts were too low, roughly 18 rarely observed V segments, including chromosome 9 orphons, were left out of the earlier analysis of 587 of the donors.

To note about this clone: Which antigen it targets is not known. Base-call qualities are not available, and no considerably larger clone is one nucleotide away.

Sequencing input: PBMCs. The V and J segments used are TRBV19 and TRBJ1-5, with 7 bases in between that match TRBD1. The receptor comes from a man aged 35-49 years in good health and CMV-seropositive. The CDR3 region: CASNNWDSLNQPQHF. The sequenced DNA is TGTGCCAGTAATAACTGGGACAGCCTCAATCAGCCCCAGCATTTT.